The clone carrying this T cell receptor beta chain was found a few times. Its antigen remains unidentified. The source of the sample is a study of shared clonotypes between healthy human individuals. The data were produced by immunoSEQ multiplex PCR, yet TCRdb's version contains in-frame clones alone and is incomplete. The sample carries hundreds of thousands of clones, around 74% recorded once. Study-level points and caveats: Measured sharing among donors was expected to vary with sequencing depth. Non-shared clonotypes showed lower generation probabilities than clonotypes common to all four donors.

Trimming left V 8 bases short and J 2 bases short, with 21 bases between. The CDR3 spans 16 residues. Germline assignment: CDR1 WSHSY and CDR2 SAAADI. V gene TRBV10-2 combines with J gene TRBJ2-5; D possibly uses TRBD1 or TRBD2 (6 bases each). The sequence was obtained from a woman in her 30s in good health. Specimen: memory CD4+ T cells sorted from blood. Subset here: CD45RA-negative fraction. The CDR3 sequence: CASGRGVRGGQETQYF. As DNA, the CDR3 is TGCGCCAGCGGGCGGGGCGTCAGGGGAGGTCAAGAGACCCAGTACTTC.